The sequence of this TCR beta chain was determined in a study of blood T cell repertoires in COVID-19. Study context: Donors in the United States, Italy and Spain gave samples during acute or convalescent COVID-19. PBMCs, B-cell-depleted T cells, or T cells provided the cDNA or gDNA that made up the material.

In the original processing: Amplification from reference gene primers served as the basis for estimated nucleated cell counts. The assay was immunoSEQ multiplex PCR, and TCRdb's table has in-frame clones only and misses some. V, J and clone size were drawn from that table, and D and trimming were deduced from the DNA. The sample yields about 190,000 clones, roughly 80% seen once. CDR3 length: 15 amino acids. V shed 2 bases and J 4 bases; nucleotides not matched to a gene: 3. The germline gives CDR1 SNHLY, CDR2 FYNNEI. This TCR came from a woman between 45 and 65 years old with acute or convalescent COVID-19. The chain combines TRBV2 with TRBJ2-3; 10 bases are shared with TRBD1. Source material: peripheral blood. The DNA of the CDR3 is TGTGCCAGCAGTGAATCGACAGGGGGCCCAGATACGCAGTATTTT. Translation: CASSESTGGPDTQYF. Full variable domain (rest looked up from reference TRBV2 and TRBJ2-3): EPEVTQTPSHQVTQMGQEVILRCVPISNHLYFYWYRQILGQKVEFLVSFYNNEISEKSEIFDDQFSVERPDGSNFTLKIRSTKLEDSAMYFCASSESTGGPDTQYFGPGTRLTVL.